A selection of T cell receptor beta chains follows, all from one sample in a study of blood T cells in healthy people across ages. TCRdb independently ran MiXCR on the 5' RACE reads; one entry per CDR3 protein. The sample records fewer than 2,000,000 distinct CDR3 sequences, 30% to 40% being singletons. The sequenced material came from blood. The source is a human donor in good health. The CDR3 runs from the conserved cysteine through the conserved F or W. The order of the fields is CDR3 protein, CDR3 DNA, clone size, V gene, D gene, J gene. D genes are given only for firm matches. Clone size is not always given. Where it is, it says once, few, many or a class for expanded clones.

CDR3 protein: CASSLLDGSYNEQFF
CDR3 DNA: TGTGCCAGCAGCTTACTAGACGGCTCCTACAATGAGCAGTTCTTC
clone size: .
V gene: TRBV13
D gene: .
J gene: TRBJ2-1

CDR3 protein: CASSFYPSYNYGYTF
CDR3 DNA: TGTGCCAGCAGTTTCTACCCCTCTTACAACTATGGCTACACCTTC
clone size: few
V gene: TRBV12-3/TRBV12-4
D gene: .
J gene: TRBJ1-2

CDR3 protein: CSVYDSYSNQPQHF
CDR3 DNA: TGCAGCGTCTACGACAGTTATAGCAATCAGCCCCAGCATTTT
clone size: .
V gene: TRBV29-1
D gene: .
J gene: TRBJ1-5

CDR3 protein: CSVGLRRGGGQETQYF
CDR3 DNA: TGCAGCGTTGGGTTAAGGCGGGGAGGGGGCCAAGAGACCCAGTACTTC
clone size: few
V gene: TRBV29-1
D gene: .
J gene: TRBJ2-5

CDR3 protein: CSVELGGSTDTQDF
CDR3 DNA: TGCAGCGTTGAATTGGGGGGATCCACAGATACGCAGGATTTT
clone size: .
V gene: TRBV29-1
D gene: .
J gene: TRBJ2-3

CDR3 protein: CSAGSPRLKREQYF
CDR3 DNA: TGCAGTGCTGGATCCCCTAGACTCAAACGGGAACAGTACTTC
clone size: few
V gene: TRBV20-1
D gene: .
J gene: TRBJ2-7

CDR3 protein: CASSTSGPYSGANVLTF
CDR3 DNA: TGTGCCAGCAGTACTAGCGGTCCTTACTCTGGGGCCAACGTCCTGACTTTC
clone size: .
V gene: TRBV7-3
D gene: TRBD2
J gene: TRBJ2-6

CDR3 protein: CASSQDPGDTQYF
CDR3 DNA: TGCGCCAGCAGCCAAGATCCCGGAGATACGCAGTATTTT
clone size: many
V gene: TRBV4-3
D gene: .
J gene: TRBJ2-3

CDR3 protein: CSARPPAGGHPTYTDTQYF
CDR3 DNA: TGCAGTGCTAGACCCCCGGCGGGGGGCCACCCTACCTACACAGATACGCAGTATTTT
clone size: .
V gene: TRBV20-1
D gene: TRBD2
J gene: TRBJ2-3

CDR3 protein: CASRDHTSVLSYEQYF
CDR3 DNA: TGTGCCAGCAGGGATCATACTAGCGTCCTATCCTACGAGCAGTACTTC
clone size: .
V gene: TRBV6-2/TRBV6-3
D gene: TRBD2
J gene: TRBJ2-7

CDR3 protein: CASSSTRRTGELFF
CDR3 DNA: TGTGCCAGCAGCTCTACAAGGAGGACCGGGGAGCTGTTTTTT
clone size: .
V gene: TRBV12-3/TRBV12-4
D gene: .
J gene: TRBJ2-2

CDR3 protein: CASSQDSLTDTQYF
CDR3 DNA: TGCGCCAGCAGCCAAGATTCCCTCACAGATACGCAGTATTTT
clone size: few
V gene: TRBV4-3
D gene: .
J gene: TRBJ2-3

CDR3 protein: CASSGTGDNEQFF
CDR3 DNA: TGTGCCAGCAGCGGGACAGGGGACAATGAGCAGTTCTTC
clone size: few
V gene: TRBV7-8
D gene: TRBD1
J gene: TRBJ2-1

CDR3 protein: CASSYSGGQGQNGYTF
CDR3 DNA: TGTGCCAGCAGTTACTCGGGGGGACAGGGGCAGAATGGCTACACCTTC
clone size: many
V gene: TRBV6-5
D gene: TRBD1
J gene: TRBJ1-2

CDR3 protein: CASSYPAWTGGTYEQYF
CDR3 DNA: TGTGCCAGCAGTTACCCGGCTTGGACAGGGGGGACCTACGAGCAGTACTTC
clone size: few
V gene: TRBV6-2/TRBV6-3
D gene: TRBD1
J gene: TRBJ2-7

CDR3 protein: CASTGDQRGWEDTQYF
CDR3 DNA: TGTGCCAGCACCGGGGATCAGCGGGGGTGGGAAGATACGCAGTATTTT
clone size: .
V gene: TRBV6-1
D gene: TRBD2
J gene: TRBJ2-3

CDR3 protein: CASSPRGETREQFF
CDR3 DNA: TGCGCCAGCAGCCCACGTGGGGAAACTCGTGAGCAGTTCTTC
clone size: many
V gene: TRBV5-1
D gene: .
J gene: TRBJ2-1

CDR3 protein: CSGVGNEQFF
CDR3 DNA: TGCAGCGGGGTGGGGAATGAGCAGTTCTTC
clone size: .
V gene: TRBV29-1
D gene: .
J gene: TRBJ2-1

CDR3 protein: CTSSVEGPKETQYF
CDR3 DNA: TGTACCAGCAGTGTAGAGGGTCCGAAAGAGACCCAGTACTTC
clone size: .
V gene: TRBV6-1
D gene: .
J gene: TRBJ2-5

CDR3 protein: CASSSGQRGFRNEQFF
CDR3 DNA: TGTGCCAGCAGCTCTGGCCAGCGGGGGTTTAGGAATGAGCAGTTCTTC
clone size: .
V gene: TRBV7-2
D gene: TRBD2
J gene: TRBJ2-1

CDR3 protein: CSVEELVSYEQYF
CDR3 DNA: TGCAGCGTTGAAGAGCTAGTGAGCTACGAGCAGTACTTC
clone size: .
V gene: TRBV29-1
D gene: .
J gene: TRBJ2-7

CDR3 protein: CASSPGTGSWGYTF
CDR3 DNA: TGTGCCAGCAGCCCCGGGACAGGGTCCTGGGGCTACACCTTC
clone size: .
V gene: TRBV7-8
D gene: TRBD1
J gene: TRBJ1-2

CDR3 protein: CSARERGLPNYGYTF
CDR3 DNA: TGCAGTGCTAGAGAGCGGGGCTTACCTAACTATGGCTACACCTTC
clone size: few
V gene: TRBV20-1
D gene: .
J gene: TRBJ1-2

CDR3 protein: CAISELVDSPLHF
CDR3 DNA: TGTGCCATCAGTGAATTAGTTGATTCACCCCTCCACTTT
clone size: few
V gene: TRBV10-3
D gene: .
J gene: TRBJ1-6

CDR3 protein: CASNLGYEQYF
CDR3 DNA: TGTGCCAGCAATCTTGGCTACGAGCAGTACTTC
clone size: .
V gene: TRBV12-3/TRBV12-4
D gene: .
J gene: TRBJ2-7

CDR3 protein: CASTGTGVRNTEAFF
CDR3 DNA: TGTGCCAGCACTGGGACAGGGGTAAGGAACACTGAAGCTTTCTTT
clone size: .
V gene: TRBV12-3/TRBV12-4
D gene: TRBD1
J gene: TRBJ1-1

CDR3 protein: CASSPQNGSPEQFF
CDR3 DNA: TGTGCCAGCAGCCCACAGAACGGATCTCCCGAGCAGTTCTTC
clone size: .
V gene: TRBV7-2
D gene: .
J gene: TRBJ2-1

CDR3 protein: CATSDFTRETQYF
CDR3 DNA: TGTGCCACCAGTGATTTCACCCGGGAGACCCAGTACTTC
clone size: .
V gene: TRBV24-1
D gene: .
J gene: TRBJ2-5

CDR3 protein: CSAHKGGLETQFF
CDR3 DNA: TGCAGTGCTCACAAAGGGGGGCTGGAGACCCAGTTCTTC
clone size: few
V gene: TRBV20-1
D gene: .
J gene: TRBJ2-1

CDR3 protein: CASTEHRGGMWETQYF
CDR3 DNA: TGTGCCAGCACGGAACACAGGGGAGGAATGTGGGAGACCCAGTACTTC
clone size: .
V gene: TRBV5-5
D gene: .
J gene: TRBJ2-5

CDR3 protein: CSARALDRGDHTEAFF
CDR3 DNA: TGCAGTGCTAGAGCCCTAGACAGGGGCGACCACACTGAAGCTTTCTTT
clone size: few
V gene: TRBV20-1
D gene: TRBD1
J gene: TRBJ1-1

CDR3 protein: CSAPEDYGYTF
CDR3 DNA: TGCAGTGCCCCGGAGGACTATGGCTACACCTTC
clone size: .
V gene: TRBV20-1
D gene: .
J gene: TRBJ1-2

CDR3 protein: CSARWLKDWGTQYF
CDR3 DNA: TGCAGTGCTAGATGGCTGAAGGACTGGGGGACCCAGTACTTC
clone size: .
V gene: TRBV20-1
D gene: .
J gene: TRBJ2-5

CDR3 protein: CSVASAGELFF
CDR3 DNA: TGCAGCGTTGCATCTGCCGGGGAGCTGTTTTTT
clone size: .
V gene: TRBV29-1
D gene: .
J gene: TRBJ2-2

CDR3 protein: CSARLSTEQFF
CDR3 DNA: TGCAGTGCTAGGCTATCAACAGAGCAGTTCTTC
clone size: .
V gene: TRBV20-1
D gene: .
J gene: TRBJ2-1

CDR3 protein: CSATGGVGETQYF
CDR3 DNA: TGCAGCGCCACGGGAGGGGTGGGAGAGACCCAGTACTTC
clone size: .
V gene: TRBV29-1
D gene: TRBD2
J gene: TRBJ2-5

CDR3 protein: CASSQEGGRQVYGYTF
CDR3 DNA: TGCGCCAGCAGCCAAGAGGGCGGGCGACAGGTTTATGGCTACACCTTC
clone size: few
V gene: TRBV4-1
D gene: .
J gene: TRBJ1-2

CDR3 protein: CASSQGAGGGYGYTF
CDR3 DNA: TGTGCCAGCAGCCAAGGGGCAGGGGGCGGCTATGGCTACACCTTC
clone size: .
V gene: TRBV3-1
D gene: TRBD1
J gene: TRBJ1-2

CDR3 protein: CASSPPVGVGEQFF
CDR3 DNA: TGTGCCAGCAGCCCGCCGGTCGGGGTTGGTGAGCAGTTCTTC
clone size: .
V gene: TRBV9
D gene: .
J gene: TRBJ2-1

CDR3 protein: CAISEPRRDTEAFF
CDR3 DNA: TGTGCCATCAGTGAGCCCCGGCGGGACACTGAAGCTTTCTTT
clone size: .
V gene: TRBV10-3
D gene: .
J gene: TRBJ1-1

CDR3 protein: CASSPATPSNEQFF
CDR3 DNA: TGTGCCAGCAGCCCTGCAACACCTTCCAATGAGCAGTTCTTC
clone size: few
V gene: TRBV5-5
D gene: .
J gene: TRBJ2-1

CDR3 protein: CASSLAGVGSSYEQYF
CDR3 DNA: TGTGCCAGCAGCTTAGCGGGGGTTGGCAGCTCCTACGAGCAGTACTTC
clone size: few
V gene: TRBV7-8
D gene: .
J gene: TRBJ2-7

CDR3 protein: CASSLDREDEQYF
CDR3 DNA: TGTGCCAGCAGTTTGGACAGGGAGGACGAGCAGTACTTC
clone size: few
V gene: TRBV12-3/TRBV12-4
D gene: TRBD1
J gene: TRBJ2-7

CDR3 protein: CASTRDRINTGELFF
CDR3 DNA: TGTGCCAGCACCAGGGACCGAATTAATACCGGGGAGCTGTTTTTT
clone size: .
V gene: TRBV12-3/TRBV12-4
D gene: .
J gene: TRBJ2-2

CDR3 protein: CSASIRTGADEQFF
CDR3 DNA: TGCAGTGCTAGCATCAGGACAGGGGCGGATGAGCAGTTCTTC
clone size: .
V gene: TRBV20-1
D gene: TRBD1
J gene: TRBJ2-1

CDR3 protein: CASSFGAGGIEKLFF
CDR3 DNA: TGTGCCAGCAGTTTCGGGGCAGGGGGCATTGAAAAACTGTTTTTT
clone size: few
V gene: TRBV27
D gene: TRBD1
J gene: TRBJ1-4

CDR3 protein: CASSVGPGFSYEQYF
CDR3 DNA: TGTGCCAGCAGCGTAGGGCCAGGCTTCTCCTACGAGCAGTACTTC
clone size: .
V gene: TRBV9
D gene: .
J gene: TRBJ2-7

CDR3 protein: CASSVAQGSSYEQYF
CDR3 DNA: TGTGCCAGCAGCGTAGCTCAGGGTAGCTCCTACGAGCAGTACTTC
clone size: few
V gene: TRBV9
D gene: .
J gene: TRBJ2-7

CDR3 protein: CASSQAARQGNYGYTF
CDR3 DNA: TGTGCCAGCAGCCAGGCCGCTCGACAGGGTAACTATGGCTACACCTTC
clone size: few
V gene: TRBV3-1
D gene: TRBD1
J gene: TRBJ1-2

CDR3 protein: CASSGRDRESYDEQFF
CDR3 DNA: TGCGCCAGCAGCGGCCGGGACAGGGAATCCTACGATGAGCAGTTCTTC
clone size: .
V gene: TRBV5-1
D gene: TRBD1
J gene: TRBJ2-1

CDR3 protein: CSAEGGTYEQYF
CDR3 DNA: TGCAGCGCCGAGGGGGGAACCTACGAGCAGTACTTC
clone size: .
V gene: TRBV29-1
D gene: .
J gene: TRBJ2-7

CDR3 protein: CASSQDWTGNSYEQYF
CDR3 DNA: TGTGCCAGCAGCCAAGATTGGACGGGGAATTCCTACGAGCAGTACTTC
clone size: .
V gene: TRBV3-1
D gene: .
J gene: TRBJ2-7

CDR3 protein: CAGSYVGGPLHF
CDR3 DNA: TGTGCCGGCAGTTACGTGGGGGGACCCCTCCACTTT
clone size: .
V gene: TRBV6-5
D gene: .
J gene: TRBJ1-6

CDR3 protein: CAISDRQGLKSGANVLTF
CDR3 DNA: TGTGCCATCAGTGACAGGCAGGGACTCAAATCTGGGGCCAACGTCCTGACTTTC
clone size: .
V gene: TRBV10-3
D gene: .
J gene: TRBJ2-6

CDR3 protein: CASSVGVANYLGYTF
CDR3 DNA: TGTGCCAGCTCCGTCGGGGTGGCTAACTATCTTGGCTACACCTTC
clone size: .
V gene: TRBV12-3/TRBV12-4
D gene: .
J gene: TRBJ1-2

CDR3 protein: CATSDLRTEGDPGNTIYF
CDR3 DNA: TGTGCCACCAGTGACCTTCGGACAGAAGGAGACCCAGGAAACACCATATATTTT
clone size: .
V gene: TRBV24-1
D gene: .
J gene: TRBJ1-3